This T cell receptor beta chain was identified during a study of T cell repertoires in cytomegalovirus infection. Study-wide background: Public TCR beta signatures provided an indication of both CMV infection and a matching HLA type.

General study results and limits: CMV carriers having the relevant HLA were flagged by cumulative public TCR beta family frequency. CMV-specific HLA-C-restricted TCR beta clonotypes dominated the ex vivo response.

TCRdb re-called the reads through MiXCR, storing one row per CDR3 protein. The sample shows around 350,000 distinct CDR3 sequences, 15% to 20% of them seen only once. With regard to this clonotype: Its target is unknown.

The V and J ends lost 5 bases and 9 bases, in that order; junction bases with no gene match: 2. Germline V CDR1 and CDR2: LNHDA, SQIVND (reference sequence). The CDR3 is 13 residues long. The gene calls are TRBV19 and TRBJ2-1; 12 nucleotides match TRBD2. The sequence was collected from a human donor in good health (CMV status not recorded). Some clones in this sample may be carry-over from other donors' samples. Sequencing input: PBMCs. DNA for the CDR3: TGTGCCAGTAGTTCGACTAGCGGGAGTGAGCAGTTCTTC. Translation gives CASSSTSGSEQFF.